This T cell receptor (beta chain) was identified in a study of T cells in Graves' hyperthyroidism and ophthalmopathy. The germline V gene encodes CDR1 SNHLY and CDR2 FYNNEI. The V gene lost 8 bases and the J gene lost 13 bases, with 15 bases spanning the gap. CDR3 length equals 12 residues. Amplified TCR beta CDR3 regions came from RNA transcripts. The HTBI primer set served for first-round RT-PCR of the TCR CDR3. TCRdb recomputed calls from the multiplex PCR reads with MiXCR, one row per CDR3 protein. The data hold some 760,000 distinct CDR3 sequences, with 11% to 15% observed a single time. This clonotype has ten or more counts.

Material for sequencing was blood. The clonotype originates from a woman between 18 and 29 years old with Graves' hyperthyroidism. The rearrangement joins TRBV2 to TRBJ1-6, with D hard to call. DNA of the CDR3: TGTGCCAGCTCTGTCGCTGGTCCGCCCCTCCACTTT. Translated: CASSVAGPPLHF.